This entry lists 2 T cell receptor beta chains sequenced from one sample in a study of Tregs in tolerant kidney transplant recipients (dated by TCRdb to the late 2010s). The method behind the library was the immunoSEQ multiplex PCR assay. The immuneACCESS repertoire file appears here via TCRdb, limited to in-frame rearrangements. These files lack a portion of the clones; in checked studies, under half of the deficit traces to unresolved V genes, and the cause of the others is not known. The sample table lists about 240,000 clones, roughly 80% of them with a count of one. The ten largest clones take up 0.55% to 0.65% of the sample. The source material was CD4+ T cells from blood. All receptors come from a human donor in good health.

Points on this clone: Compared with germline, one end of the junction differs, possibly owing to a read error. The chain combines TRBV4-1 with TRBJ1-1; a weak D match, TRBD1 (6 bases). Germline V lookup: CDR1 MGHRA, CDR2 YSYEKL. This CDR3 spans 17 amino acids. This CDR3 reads CASIQAPGVGGNTEAFF. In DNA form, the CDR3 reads TGCGCCAGCATCCAAGCCCCGGGGGTAGGGGGAAACACTGAAGCTTTCTTT.

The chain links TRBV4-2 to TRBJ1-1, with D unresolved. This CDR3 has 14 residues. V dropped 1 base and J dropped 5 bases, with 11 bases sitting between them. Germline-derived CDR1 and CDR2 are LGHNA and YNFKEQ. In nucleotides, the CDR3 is TGTGCCAGCAGCCAAGTACCCCCGGGAACTGAAGCTTTCTTT. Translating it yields CASSQVPPGTEAFF.